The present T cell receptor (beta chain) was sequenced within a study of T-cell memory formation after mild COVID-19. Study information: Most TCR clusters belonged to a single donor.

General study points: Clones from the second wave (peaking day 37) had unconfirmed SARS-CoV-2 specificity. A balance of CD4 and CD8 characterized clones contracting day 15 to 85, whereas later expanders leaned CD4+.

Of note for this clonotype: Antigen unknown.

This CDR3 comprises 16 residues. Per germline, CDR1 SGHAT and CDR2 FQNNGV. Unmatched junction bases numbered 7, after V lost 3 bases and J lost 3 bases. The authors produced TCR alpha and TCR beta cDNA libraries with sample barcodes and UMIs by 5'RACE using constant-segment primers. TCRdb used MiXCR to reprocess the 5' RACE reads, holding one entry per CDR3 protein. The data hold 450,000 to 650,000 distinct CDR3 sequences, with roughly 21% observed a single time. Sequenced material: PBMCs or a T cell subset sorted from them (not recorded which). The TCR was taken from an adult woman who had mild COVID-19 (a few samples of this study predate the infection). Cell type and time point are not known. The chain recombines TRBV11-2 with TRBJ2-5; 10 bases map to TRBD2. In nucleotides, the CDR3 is TGTGCCAGCAGCTTTAACAGCGGGGGGGCGGAAGAGACCCAGTACTTC. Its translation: CASSFNSGGAEETQYF.